This is a list of T cell receptor beta chains from one sample in a study of T cell responses to AZD1222 COVID-19 vaccine. Clones were sequenced by immunoSEQ multiplex PCR, and TCRdb holds only the in-frame ones, with some missing. Of roughly 150,000 clones in the sample, 70% to 90% were seen once. The sequencing used peripheral blood, collected on day 0 of AZD1222 vaccination. These receptors came from an adult in good health. CDR3s include the opening cysteine and the closing phenylalanine or tryptophan. D genes are given only for firm matches. Some rows have no size entry. The others give once, few or many, or a class for an expanded clone.

D,J,V,size,CDR3,DNA
-,TRBJ1-6,TRBV18,-,CASSPQEPANSPLHF,TGTGCCAGCTCACCACAGGAGCCAGCTAATTCACCCCTCCACTTT
-,TRBJ1-1,TRBV4-3,-,CASSQTREAGAFF,TGCGCCAGCAGCCAAACCCGGGAAGCCGGAGCTTTCTTT
TRBD1,TRBJ1-5,TRBV19,-,CASTKGQINNQPQHF,TGTGCCAGTACAAAGGGACAGATTAACAATCAGCCCCAGCATTTT
-,TRBJ2-2,TRBV10-2,-,CASKDLTGELFF,TGCGCCAGCAAGGACCTCACCGGGGAGCTGTTTTTT
-,TRBJ2-1,TRBV5-6,-,CASSDNLRDFAYNEQFF,TGTGCCAGCAGCGACAATCTCCGGGACTTTGCCTACAATGAGCAGTTCTTC
-,TRBJ1-3,TRBV9,-,CASSVEDTSGNTIYF,TGTGCCAGCAGCGTAGAGGACACCTCTGGAAACACCATATATTTT
-,TRBJ1-1,TRBV9,once,CASSVAGVNTEAFF,TGTGCCAGCAGCGTAGCTGGGGTTAACACTGAAGCTTTCTTT
TRBD2,TRBJ2-7,TRBV6-2/TRBV6-3,-,CASSLAGETYEQYF,TGTGCCAGCAGCCTAGCGGGAGAAACCTACGAGCAGTACTTC
TRBD2,TRBJ2-2,TRBV29-1,-,CSVSAGVNTGELFF,TGCAGCGTGTCAGCGGGAGTGAACACCGGGGAGCTGTTTTTT
TRBD1,TRBJ2-5,TRBV28,-,CASSLDRALETQYF,TGTGCCAGCAGCCTCGACAGGGCCCTTGAGACCCAGTACTTC
-,TRBJ1-1,TRBV19,-,CASSIEGLMNTEAFF,TGTGCCAGTAGTATTGAGGGACTGATGAACACTGAAGCTTTCTTT
-,TRBJ1-5,TRBV11-2,-,CASSLRGDGPQHF,TGTGCCAGCAGCTTAAGGGGCGACGGGCCCCAGCATTTT
-,TRBJ2-1,TRBV6-1,-,CASSEEVGSNDEQFF,TGTGCCAGCAGTGAAGAGGTAGGCAGTAACGATGAGCAGTTCTTC
-,TRBJ1-4,TRBV4-3,-,CASSQGRGAFGKLFF,TGCGCCAGCAGCCAAGGCCGGGGGGCTTTCGGGAAACTGTTTTTT
TRBD1,TRBJ2-1,TRBV5-6,-,CASIGTGRYNEQFF,TGTGCCAGCATCGGGACAGGGAGGTACAATGAGCAGTTCTTC
TRBD1,TRBJ1-2,TRBV6-4,-,CASRPTGGGYTF,TGTGCCAGCAGACCGACAGGGGGAGGCTACACCTTC
-,TRBJ1-2,TRBV6-5,-,CASRNREDYGYTF,TGTGCCAGCAGAAACAGGGAGGACTATGGCTACACCTTC
-,TRBJ1-3,TRBV5-1,-,CASSLDGSDTGNTIYF,TGCGCCAGCAGCTTGGATGGGAGTGATACTGGAAACACCATATATTTT
-,TRBJ1-1,TRBV5-1,once,CASSFGGVNEAFF,TGCGCCAGCAGCTTCGGGGGCGTAAATGAAGCTTTCTTT
-,TRBJ1-2,TRBV11-2,-,CASSPGEDGYTF,TGTGCCAGCAGCCCCGGAGAGGATGGCTACACCTTC
-,TRBJ1-2,TRBV7-2,few,CASGRTVPIHF,TGTGCCAGCGGACGGACAGTCCCGATCCACTTC
-,TRBJ1-2,TRBV3-1/TRBV3-2,few,CASSQEGGYTF,TGTGCCAGCAGCCAAGAGGGGGGGTACACCTTC
TRBD2,TRBJ2-3,TRBV5-1,-,CASSLRGLEADTQYF,TGCGCCAGCAGCTTGAGGGGACTAGAAGCAGATACGCAGTATTTT
-,TRBJ2-3,TRBV19,-,CASSQRGTDTQYF,TGTGCCAGTAGCCAGCGTGGGACAGATACGCAGTATTTT
TRBD1,TRBJ1-6,TRBV5-1,few,CASSLSTGGDSPLHF,TGCGCCAGCAGCTTGAGTACAGGGGGCGATTCACCCCTCCACTTT
TRBD1,TRBJ1-1,TRBV7-9,-,CASSPRGTALNTEAFF,TGTGCCAGCAGCCCAAGGGGGACAGCTCTGAACACTGAAGCTTTCTTT
-,TRBJ1-2,TRBV27,-,CASSLSGQAPQYGYTF,TGTGCCAGCAGTTTATCGGGACAAGCGCCCCAATATGGCTACACCTTC
TRBD1,TRBJ2-7,TRBV9,once,CASSVGTGNYEQYF,TGTGCCAGCAGCGTAGGGACAGGAAACTACGAGCAGTACTTC
TRBD2,TRBJ2-1,TRBV5-1,-,CASSLELAENNEQFF,TGCGCCAGCAGCTTGGAACTAGCGGAAAACAATGAGCAGTTCTTC
TRBD1,TRBJ1-2,TRBV6-5,-,CASSSPRTGGGYTF,TGTGCCAGCAGTTCCCCCCGGACAGGGGGAGGCTACACCTTC
-,TRBJ2-1,TRBV28,-,CASPPLAGSDNEQFF,TGTGCCAGCCCCCCCCTGGCGGGATCCGACAATGAGCAGTTCTTC
-,TRBJ2-1,TRBV27,-,CASSLSPNEQFF,TGTGCCAGCAGTTTATCTCCGAATGAGCAGTTCTTC
-,TRBJ1-1,TRBV5-6,-,CASTIDMSWDTEAFF,TGTGCCAGCACCATCGACATGAGTTGGGACACTGAAGCTTTCTTT
TRBD2,TRBJ2-1,TRBV4-3,-,CASSQELSGRSSYNEQFF,TGCGCCAGCAGCCAAGAATTAAGCGGGAGGAGCTCCTACAATGAGCAGTTCTTC
-,TRBJ1-5,TRBV7-8,-,CASSLEARYSNQPQHF,TGTGCCAGCAGCTTAGAGGCCAGATATAGCAATCAGCCCCAGCATTTT
-,TRBJ1-6,TRBV3-1/TRBV3-2,-,CASSRGGGGSYNSPLHF,TGTGCCAGCAGCCGCGGCGGGGGTGGCTCCTATAATTCACCCCTCCACTTT
-,TRBJ2-1,TRBV6-5,-,CASSSSNNEQFF,TGTGCCAGCAGTAGTAGTAACAATGAGCAGTTCTTC
-,TRBJ1-2,TRBV2,-,CASGIVTNYGYTF,TGTGCCAGCGGGATAGTTACTAACTATGGCTACACCTTC
TRBD2,TRBJ2-1,TRBV9,-,CASSASGVSYNEQFF,TGTGCCAGCAGCGCTAGCGGAGTCTCCTACAATGAGCAGTTCTTC
-,TRBJ1-6,TRBV10-3,-,CAISELGPGRSPLHF,TGTGCCATCAGTGAGTTGGGGCCGGGACGATCACCCCTCCACTTT
-,TRBJ2-7,TRBV3-1/TRBV3-2,-,CATPPENEQYF,TGTGCCACCCCACCTGAGAACGAGCAGTACTTC
-,TRBJ1-4,TRBV19,-,CASSIEGSSYGLGKLFF,TGTGCCAGTAGTATTGAAGGCAGCTCCTACGGTCTAGGAAAACTGTTTTTT
-,TRBJ1-5,TRBV29-1,once,CSVGGTRNQPQHF,TGCAGCGTTGGGGGAACGCGCAATCAGCCCCAGCATTTT
TRBD2,TRBJ2-5,TRBV25-1,-,CASSEGGSETQYF,TGTGCCAGCAGTGAAGGCGGGAGTGAGACCCAGTACTTC
-,TRBJ1-6,TRBV6-5,-,CASSYQDGASPLHF,TGTGCCAGCAGTTACCAGGACGGGGCTTCACCCCTCCACTTT
-,TRBJ2-6,TRBV6-4,-,CASSGGSSGANVLTF,TGTGCCAGCAGTGGGGGGAGCTCTGGGGCCAACGTCCTGACTTTC
TRBD1,TRBJ2-7,TRBV5-1,-,CASSLTGESYEQYF,TGCGCCAGCAGCTTGACAGGGGAGTCATACGAGCAGTACTTC
TRBD1,TRBJ1-1,TRBV19,-,CASSWGQGNTEAFF,TGTGCCAGTAGTTGGGGACAGGGTAACACTGAAGCTTTCTTT
TRBD1,TRBJ2-1,TRBV7-2,-,CASSISTGGGYNEQFF,TGTGCCAGCAGCATCTCGACAGGGGGCGGCTACAATGAGCAGTTCTTC
-,TRBJ1-2,TRBV28,-,CASTSHDPLYGYTF,TGTGCCAGCACCTCCCACGACCCGCTCTATGGCTACACCTTC
-,TRBJ2-5,TRBV4-2,-,CASSQEEETQYF,TGTGCCAGCAGCCAAGAGGAAGAGACCCAGTACTTC
-,TRBJ1-2,TRBV28,-,CASSWEGTYGYTF,TGTGCCAGCAGCTGGGAGGGTACCTATGGCTACACCTTC
TRBD2,TRBJ2-1,TRBV28,few,CASSRRTSGLYNEQFF,TGTGCCAGCAGTCGACGGACTAGCGGCCTTTACAATGAGCAGTTCTTC
-,TRBJ2-7,TRBV7-2,-,CASSPVSREQYF,TGTGCCAGCAGCCCCGTTTCGAGAGAGCAGTACTTC
-,TRBJ1-1,TRBV11-2,once,CASRPYMNTEAFF,TGTGCCAGCAGACCCTATATGAACACTGAAGCTTTCTTT
-,TRBJ2-3,TRBV5-6,-,CASSFGARRSTDTQYF,TGTGCCAGCAGCTTCGGTGCTCGTCGGAGCACAGATACGCAGTATTTT
-,TRBJ1-3,TRBV5-1,-,CASSLGEPKAGNTIYF,TGCGCCAGCAGCTTGGGTGAACCAAAGGCTGGAAACACCATATATTTT